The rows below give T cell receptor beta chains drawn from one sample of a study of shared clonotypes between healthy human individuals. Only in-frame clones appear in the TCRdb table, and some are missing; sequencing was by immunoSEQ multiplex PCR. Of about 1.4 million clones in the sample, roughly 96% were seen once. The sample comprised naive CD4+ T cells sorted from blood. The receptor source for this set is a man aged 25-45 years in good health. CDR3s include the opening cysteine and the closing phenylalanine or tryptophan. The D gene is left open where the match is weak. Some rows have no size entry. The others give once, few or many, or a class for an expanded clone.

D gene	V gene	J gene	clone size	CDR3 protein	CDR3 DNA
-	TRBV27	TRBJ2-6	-	CASSFLPSGANVLTF	TGTGCCAGCAGTTTCCTGCCCTCTGGGGCCAACGTCCTGACTTTC
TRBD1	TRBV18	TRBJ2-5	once	CASSPTPGQGDETQYF	TGTGCCAGCTCACCGACCCCGGGACAGGGGGACGAGACCCAGTACTTC
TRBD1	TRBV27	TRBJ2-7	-	CASSRYRGSYEQYF	TGTGCCAGCAGTCGATACAGGGGATCCTACGAGCAGTACTTC
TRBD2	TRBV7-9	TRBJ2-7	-	CASRTKLAGEQYF	TGTGCCAGCAGGACCAAACTAGCGGGGGAGCAGTACTTC
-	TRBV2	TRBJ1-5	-	CASSLTEYSNQPQHF	TGTGCCAGCAGTCTGACCGAATATAGCAATCAGCCCCAGCATTTT
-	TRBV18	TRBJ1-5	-	CASSQGSNQPQHF	TGTGCCAGCTCACAAGGGAGCAATCAGCCCCAGCATTTT
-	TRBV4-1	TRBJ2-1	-	CASSQGSMGWGQNEQFF	TGCGCCAGCAGCCAAGGCAGTATGGGATGGGGGCAGAATGAGCAGTTCTTC
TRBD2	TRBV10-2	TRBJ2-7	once	CASSATGGSYEQYF	TGCGCCAGCAGTGCGACGGGAGGGAGCTACGAGCAGTACTTC
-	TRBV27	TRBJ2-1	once	CASSLLRVTYNEQFF	TGTGCCAGCAGTTTACTTCGGGTTACTTACAATGAGCAGTTCTTC
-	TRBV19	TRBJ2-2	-	CASSPNMGAGGTGELFF	TGTGCCAGTAGTCCCAACATGGGGGCAGGCGGCACCGGGGAGCTGTTTTTT
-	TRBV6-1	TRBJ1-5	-	CASSAGTQLNQPQHF	TGTGCCAGCAGCGCAGGGACCCAACTGAATCAGCCCCAGCATTTT
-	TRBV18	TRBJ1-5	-	CASSPSGTSLQPQHF	TGTGCCAGCTCACCCTCCGGGACATCCCTTCAGCCCCAGCATTTT
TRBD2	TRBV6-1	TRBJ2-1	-	CASSDQRLAGGPNEQFF	TGTGCCAGCAGTGATCAACGACTAGCGGGAGGGCCCAATGAGCAGTTCTTC
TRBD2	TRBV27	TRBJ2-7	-	CSSRGVGGNYEQYF	TGTTCCTCCCGGGGGGTGGGAGGTAACTACGAGCAGTACTTC
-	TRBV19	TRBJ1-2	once	CASSNGYGYTF	TGTGCCAGTAGCAATGGCTATGGCTACACCTTC
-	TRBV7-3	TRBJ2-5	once	CASGSSNQETQYF	TGTGCCAGCGGGTCCTCAAACCAAGAGACCCAGTACTTC
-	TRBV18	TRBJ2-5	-	CASSRSGLETQYF	TGTGCCAGCTCACGATCCGGGTTGGAGACCCAGTACTTC
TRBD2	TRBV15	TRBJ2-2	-	CATSIEREGNTGELFF	TGTGCCACCAGCATAGAGCGGGAGGGTAACACCGGGGAGCTGTTTTTT
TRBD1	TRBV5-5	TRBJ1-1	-	CASSLEGTGGMNTEAFF	TGTGCCAGCAGCTTGGAGGGAACAGGGGGCATGAACACTGAAGCTTTCTTT
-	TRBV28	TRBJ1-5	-	CASSLLGGAQPQHF	TGTGCCAGCAGTTTATTGGGGGGAGCTCAGCCCCAGCATTTT
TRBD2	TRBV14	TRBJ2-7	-	CASSQPAGTSLYEQYF	TGTGCCAGCAGCCAGCCAGCCGGGACTAGCCTCTACGAGCAGTACTTC
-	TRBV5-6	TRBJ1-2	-	CASSLVRAPYGYTF	TGTGCCAGCAGCTTGGTCAGGGCCCCTTATGGCTACACCTTC
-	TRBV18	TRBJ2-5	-	CASSRETGSQETQYF	TGTGCCAGCTCACGCGAGACAGGTTCCCAAGAGACCCAGTACTTC
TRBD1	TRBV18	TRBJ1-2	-	CASSPNRGANGYTF	TGTGCCAGCTCCCCAAACAGGGGCGCCAATGGCTACACCTTC
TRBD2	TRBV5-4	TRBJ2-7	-	CASSPEGGGRAYEQYF	TGTGCCAGCAGCCCGGAGGGCGGCGGGAGGGCCTACGAGCAGTACTTC
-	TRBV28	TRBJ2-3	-	CASTPSGYYTDTQYF	TGTGCCAGTACTCCCAGCGGGTACTACACAGATACGCAGTATTTT
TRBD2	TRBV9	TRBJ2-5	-	CASSVAVGTSGTYQETQYF	TGTGCCAGCAGCGTAGCGGTCGGGACTAGCGGGACGTACCAAGAGACCCAGTACTTC
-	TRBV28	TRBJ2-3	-	CASKLSTDTQYF	TGTGCCAGCAAACTGAGCACAGATACGCAGTATTTT
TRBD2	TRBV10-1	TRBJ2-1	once	CASSAAGAPYNEQFF	TGCGCCAGCAGTGCGGCGGGAGCCCCCTACAATGAGCAGTTCTTC
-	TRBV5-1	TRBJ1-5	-	CASSLDWGWDQPQHF	TGCGCCAGCAGCTTGGATTGGGGCTGGGATCAGCCCCAGCATTTT
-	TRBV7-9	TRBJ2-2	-	CASSSEGLTGELFF	TGTGCCAGCAGCTCAGAAGGGCTTACCGGGGAGCTGTTTTTT
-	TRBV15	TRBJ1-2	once	CATSRGGLPTNYGYTF	TGTGCCACCAGCAGAGGGGGATTGCCTACAAACTATGGCTACACCTTC
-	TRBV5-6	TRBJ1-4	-	CASSLWDGRTNEKLFF	TGTGCCAGCAGCTTGTGGGACGGGCGGACTAATGAAAAACTGTTTTTT
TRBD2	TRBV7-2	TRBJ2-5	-	CASSLAAPGGIGQETQYF	TGTGCCAGCAGCTTAGCGGCCCCGGGAGGGATTGGGCAAGAGACCCAGTACTTC
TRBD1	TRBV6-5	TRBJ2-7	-	CASRLQGAGYEQYF	TGTGCCAGCAGGTTACAGGGGGCCGGGTACGAGCAGTACTTC
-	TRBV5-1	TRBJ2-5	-	CASSLMRNQETQYF	TGCGCCAGCAGCTTGATGAGGAACCAAGAGACCCAGTACTTC
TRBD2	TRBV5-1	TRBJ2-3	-	CASSLVPAGEASTDTQYF	TGCGCCAGCAGCTTGGTTCCAGCGGGAGAGGCTAGCACAGATACGCAGTATTTT
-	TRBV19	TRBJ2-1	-	CASTLAGTNYNEQFF	TGTGCCAGTACCCTCGCCGGGACCAACTACAATGAGCAGTTCTTC
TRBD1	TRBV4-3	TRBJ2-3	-	CASSQGSPGTDITDTQYF	TGCGCCAGCAGCCAAGGTTCCCCCGGGACAGATATCACAGATACGCAGTATTTT
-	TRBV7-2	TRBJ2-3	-	CASSRDRVDTQYF	TGTGCCAGCAGCCGGGACCGCGTGGATACGCAGTATTTT
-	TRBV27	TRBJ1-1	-	CASSQTATNTEAFF	TGTGCCAGCAGCCAGACAGCCACCAACACTGAAGCTTTCTTT
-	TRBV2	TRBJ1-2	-	CASEGGRLGYTF	TGTGCCAGCGAGGGGGGGCGCCTTGGCTACACCTTC
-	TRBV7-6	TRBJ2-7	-	CASSAAGASYEQYF	TGTGCCAGCAGCGCAGCAGGGGCTTCCTACGAGCAGTACTTC
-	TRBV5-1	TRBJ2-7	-	CASGEDAKYF	TGCGCCAGCGGGGAAGACGCTAAGTACTTC
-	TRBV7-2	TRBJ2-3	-	CASSLILSATRSTDTQYF	TGTGCCAGCAGCTTAATCCTTAGCGCCACACGTAGCACAGATACGCAGTATTTT
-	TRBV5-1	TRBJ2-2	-	CASSSGVRTGELFF	TGCGCCAGCAGCAGCGGTGTGAGGACCGGGGAGCTGTTTTTT
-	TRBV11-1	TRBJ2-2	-	CASSLRDTGELFF	TGTGCCAGCAGCTTAAGGGACACCGGGGAGCTGTTTTTT
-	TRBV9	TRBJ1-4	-	CASSVGGTANEKLFF	TGTGCCAGCAGCGTAGGGGGGACGGCAAATGAAAAACTGTTTTTT
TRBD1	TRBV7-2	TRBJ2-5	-	CASSFPTGGGETQYF	TGTGCCAGCAGCTTCCCGACAGGGGGCGGGGAGACCCAGTACTTC
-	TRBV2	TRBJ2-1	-	CASSGGAGFYNEQFF	TGTGCCAGCAGTGGCGGAGCGGGTTTCTACAATGAGCAGTTCTTC